This TCR beta chain was identified during a study of cytomegalovirus exposure and HLA in healthy donors. Study details: Drawn from HLA-typed donors, 80 million to 100 million unique TCRs were held in an early data release. Around 83% of some 390 genotyped donors fell in the Caucasian-associated ancestry cluster.

The PCR had 60 Vbeta and 13 Jbeta primers. Using immunoSEQ multiplex PCR, the repertoire was profiled, and TCRdb retains in-frame clones only, with some absent. The sample consists of 100,000 to 150,000 clones, roughly 70% of them appearing once. Regarding the study as a whole: Analysis performed later found 15,000 or so TCR beta sequences associated with HLA alleles at 0.05 false discovery rate. About 90% or about 30% of the time was how often most TCR beta V segments were productive, according to an earlier analysis.

Germline CDR1 and CDR2: MDHEN and SYDVKM. The CDR3 is made up of 13 amino acids. Trimming cost V 7 bases and J 8 bases, with 17 bases left between them. Concerning this clone itself: Its cognate antigen is unknown.

This rearrangement joins TRBV28 to TRBJ1-2; possibly TRBD1 for D (5 bases). The source material was PBMCs. This sequence originates from a man between 40 and 49 years old in good health and CMV-seropositive. The DNA of the CDR3 is TGTGCCAGCACAAACGGGGGACGATGGGGCTACACCTTC. The encoded protein is CASTNGGRWGYTF.